The table lists the clone carrying this TCR beta chain with many counts. The antigen is not known. Caucasian adults residing in Nashville, Tennessee made up all the donors. Libraries were prepared by immunoSEQ multiplex PCR; TCRdb keeps only in-frame clonotypes and omits some of them. The table lists about 490,000 clones, more than 65% of them singletons, with 10% to 15% in the top ten. This sample is part of a study of shared clonotypes between healthy human individuals. Findings and caveats of the study: Sampling covered nothing but blood. Tissue TCR repertoires likely differ from those found in blood.

Germline V gene lookup returns CDR1 SGHVS and CDR2 FQNEAQ. The ends were cut back, 2 bases at V and 8 bases at J, with 13 bases in the middle. The CDR3 totals 14 residues. The receptor was isolated from a woman aged 40 to 50 in good health. Some clones in this sample may be carry-over from other donors' samples. V gene TRBV7-8 combines with J gene TRBJ2-1, with D maybe TRBD2 (6 bases). Sequenced input: PBMCs. CDR3 region: CASSLLSGSDEQFF. CDR3 bases: TGTGCCAGCAGCTTACTAAGCGGGTCGGATGAGCAGTTCTTC. Complete variable domain (other parts from reference TRBV7-8 and TRBJ2-1): GAGVSQSPRYKVAKRGQDVALRCDPISGHVSLFWYQQALGQGPEFLTYFQNEAQLDKSGLPSDRFFAERPEGSVSTLKIQRTQQEDSAVYLCASSLLSGSDEQFFGPGTRLTVL.